These 18 T cell receptor beta chains originate from one sample sequenced in a study of cytomegalovirus exposure and HLA in healthy donors (dated by TCRdb to the late 2010s). Library prep was done by the immunoSEQ multiplex PCR assay. The source is immuneACCESS, and TCRdb retained only in-frame sequences with V and J called. Part of the clones is not carried over; for the studies checked, unresolved V genes explain less than half of this, and the remainder is unexplained. The sample has hundreds of thousands of clones on record, about nine tenths of them singletons. The ten largest account for roughly 2% of the sample. Sequenced input: PBMCs. The source of these receptors is a woman younger than 30 in good health and CMV-seropositive.

This chain links TRBV28 with TRBJ2-3, with a tentative D call TRBD1 (6 bases). Germline values: CDR1 MDHEN, CDR2 SYDVKM. CDR3 length equals 14 residues. Trimming cost V 5 bases and J 8 bases, with 17 bases left between them. The CDR3 protein is CASSHRDTGLTQYF. As DNA, the CDR3 is TGTGCCAGCAGTCACCGGGACACCGGCCTTACGCAGTATTTT.

This clone has only a few counts. V and J are TRBV28 and TRBJ1-1, with D possibly TRBD1 on 6 matching bases. From germline, CDR1 is MDHEN and CDR2 SYDVKM. V was cut by 2 bases and J by 4 bases, with 11 bases left in between. This CDR3 spans 14 amino acids. The CDR3 DNA follows: TGTGCCAGCAGTTTAGGGGGCGTCGGCACTGAAGCTTTCTTT. Its translation: CASSLGGVGTEAFF.

The V call is TRBV27, the J call TRBJ2-2, with 12 bases identical to TRBD2. Trimming took 1 base from V and 3 from J; bases not matched to a gene: 12. Germline CDR1 reads MNHEY; CDR2 reads SMNVEV (reference sequence). The CDR3 totals 20 residues. The CDR3 protein is CASSLFPGLAGGLHTGELFF. CDR3 nucleotides: TGTGCCAGCAGTTTATTCCCCGGGCTAGCGGGAGGGCTCCACACCGGGGAGCTGTTTTTT.

This sequence joins TRBV6-1 and TRBJ2-5; possible D gene TRBD2, 6 bases. V lost 1 base and J 4 bases, leaving 13 bases between the germline ends. This CDR3 contains 15 residues. In germline, CDR1 is MNHNS, CDR2 SASEGT. Here the CDR3 DNA reads TGTGCCAGCAGTGAAGGTCACCGGCGGGGAGAGACCCAGTACTTC. Its protein product is CASSEGHRRGETQYF.

The chain joins TRBV6-6 to TRBJ1-1, with 7 bases fitting TRBD1. The V gene end was trimmed by 6 bases and the J gene end by 2 bases; junction bases not matched to a gene: 6. Looked up from germline, CDR1 is MNHNY and CDR2 is SVGAGI (reference sequence). The CDR3 runs 14 residues. The CDR3: CASRTTGLNTEAFF. The CDR3 coding sequence is TGTGCCAGCAGAACGACAGGGCTCAACACTGAAGCTTTCTTT.

The chain carries TRBV7-2 and TRBJ1-5, with D uncertain. The CDR3 consists of 13 residues. Trimming shortened V by 9 bases and J by 4 bases, and 13 bases separated the two germline ends. Germline V gene lookup returns CDR1 SGHTA and CDR2 FQGNSA. Here the CDR3 DNA reads TGTGCCAGTGGGTACCAGACTAATCAGCCCCAGCATTTT. It specifies CASGYQTNQPQHF.

This clone was seen a few times. This chain uses TRBV25-1 with TRBJ1-2, with 7 nucleotides matching TRBD1. J gave up 3 bases and V 1 base, and 5 bases lay outside the gene matches. The CDR3 loop spans 15 amino acids. The germline V gene has CDR1 MGHDK and CDR2 SYGVNS. This CDR3 is CASSELGGEDYGYTF. CDR3 nucleotide sequence: TGTGCCAGCAGTGAATTAGGGGGCGAGGACTATGGCTACACCTTC.

This chain connects TRBV2 to TRBJ2-1; perhaps TRBD2 as D (6 bases). Trimming pared 0 bases from V and 5 bases from J, leaving 14 bases between. This CDR3 has 16 amino acids. CDR1 is SNHLY and CDR2 is FYNNEI in the germline V gene. The CDR3 sequence is CASSEATGVFNNEQFF. CDR3 nucleotide sequence: TGTGCCAGCAGTGAAGCAACGGGAGTTTTCAACAATGAGCAGTTCTTC. The full variable domain, completed using reference TRBV2 and TRBJ2-1, is EPEVTQTPSHQVTQMGQEVILRCVPISNHLYFYWYRQILGQKVEFLVSFYNNEISEKSEIFDDQFSVERPDGSNFTLKIRSTKLEDSAMYFCASSEATGVFNNEQFFGPGTRLTVL.

The J gene is TRBJ2-5, the V gene TRBV7-3; the D gene is possibly TRBD2 (5 bases). Per the germline V gene, CDR1 is SGHTA and CDR2 is FQGTGA. V lost 4 bases and J 5 bases, leaving 14 bases between the germline ends. The CDR3 runs to 14 residues. This CDR3 reads CASSSRAGSETQYF. Here the CDR3 DNA reads TGTGCCAGCAGCTCGAGGGCCGGGTCCGAGACCCAGTACTTC.

The chain links TRBV5-6 to TRBJ2-7; D is possibly TRBD1 (6 bases). The germline V and J ends were trimmed by 1 base and 3 bases, with 17 bases remaining between them. The CDR3 is 16 amino acids. Germline V CDR1 and CDR2: SGHDT, YYEEEE. CDR3 residues: CASSLWLAGANYEQYF. The CDR3 DNA is TGTGCCAGCAGCTTGTGGTTGGCAGGGGCTAACTACGAGCAGTACTTC.

This clone was seen a single time. The chain recombines TRBV15 with TRBJ2-7, with TRBD1 matching 9 bases. The V gene's germline CDR1 is LNHNV and CDR2 YYDKDF (reference sequence). The CDR3 is 16 amino acids. V lost 4 bases, J lost 7 bases, and 14 bases stayed unmatched. The CDR3 protein is CATSISWGQGGGEQYF. The CDR3 nucleotides are TGTGCCACCAGCATCTCATGGGGACAGGGCGGTGGGGAGCAGTACTTC.

This chain uses TRBV28 with TRBJ1-1, with TRBD1 as a possible D gene (6 bases). V lost 5 bases and J 7 bases, leaving 17 bases between the germline ends. Per germline, CDR1 MDHEN and CDR2 SYDVKM. CDR3 length: 14 residues. CDR3 sequence (DNA): TGTGCCAGCAGTCCGTGGACAGTGACTTATGAAGCTTTCTTT. This gives the protein CASSPWTVTYEAFF.

The J gene is TRBJ2-7, the V gene TRBV19; TRBD1 aligns across 12 bases. Germline V gene lookup returns CDR1 LNHDA and CDR2 SQIVND (reference sequence). Unmatched junction bases numbered 4, after V lost 3 bases and J lost 4 bases. The CDR3 extends over 15 amino acids. CDR3 nucleotides: TGTGCCAGTAGTATCGGGACAGGGGGCTCGTACGAGCAGTACTTC. Translating gives CASSIGTGGSYEQYF.

The chain carries TRBV19 and TRBJ2-1; the D is unclear. Trimming shortened V by 0 bases and J by 10 bases, and 16 bases separated the two germline ends. The CDR3 is 15 amino acids. Germline V gene data show CDR1 as LNHDA and CDR2 as SQIVND (reference sequence). The CDR3 sequence is CASSIDLSRVWEQFF. Here the CDR3 DNA reads TGTGCCAGTAGTATAGATCTGTCTCGCGTTTGGGAGCAGTTCTTC.

The V and J genes are TRBV7-3 and TRBJ2-1; TRBD2 agrees at 9 bases. V shed 4 bases, J shed 0 bases, and the junction held 1 base outside the gene matches. The CDR3 spans 15 residues. Germline CDR1 reads SGHTA; CDR2 reads FQGTGA. CDR3 protein: CASSYSGSSYNEQFF. As DNA, the CDR3 is TGTGCCAGCAGCTATAGCGGGAGCTCCTACAATGAGCAGTTCTTC.

The rearrangement joins TRBV4-1 to TRBJ2-5; D might be TRBD2 (5 bases). V lost 0 bases and J lost 4, with 15 bases in between. This CDR3 is 16 amino acids long. Germline assignment: CDR1 MGHRA and CDR2 YSYEKL. CDR3 bases: TGCGCCAGCAGCCAAGACGGACGCGTTGAGGGAGAGACCCAGTACTTC. Its translation is CASSQDGRVEGETQYF.

This rearrangement joins TRBV29-1 to TRBJ1-1; 11 bases agree with TRBD1. In germline, CDR1 is SQVTM, CDR2 ANQGSEA. This CDR3 has 13 residues. J lost 6 bases, V lost 8 bases, and 8 bases had no gene match. The CDR3 bases are TGCAGCCCCGAGGTGGGACAGGGGGCTGAAGCTTTCTTT. Translation gives CSPEVGQGAEAFF.

The chain is built from TRBV2 and TRBJ1-1, with 9 nucleotides matching TRBD1. The CDR3 runs to 17 residues. J gave up 1 base and V 0 bases, and 6 bases lay outside the gene matches. CDR1 is SNHLY and CDR2 is FYNNEI in the germline V gene. CDR3 in DNA: TGTGCCAGCAGTGAAGCACAGGGGGCATTCAGGAACACTGAAGCTTTCTTT. Translation gives CASSEAQGAFRNTEAFF.